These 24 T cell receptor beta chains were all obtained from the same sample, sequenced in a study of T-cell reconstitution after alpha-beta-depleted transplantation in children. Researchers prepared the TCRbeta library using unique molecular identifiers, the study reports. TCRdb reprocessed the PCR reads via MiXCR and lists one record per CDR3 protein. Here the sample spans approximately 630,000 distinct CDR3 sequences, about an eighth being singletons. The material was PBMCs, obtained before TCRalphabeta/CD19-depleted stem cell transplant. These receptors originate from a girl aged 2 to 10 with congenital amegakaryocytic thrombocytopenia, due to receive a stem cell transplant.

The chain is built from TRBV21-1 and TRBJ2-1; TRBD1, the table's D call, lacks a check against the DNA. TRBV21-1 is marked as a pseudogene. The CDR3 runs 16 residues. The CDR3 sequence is CASSNLSGAKDNEQFF. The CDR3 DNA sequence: TGTGCCAGCAGCAATCTTTCAGGGGCTAAAGATAATGAGCAGTTCTTC.

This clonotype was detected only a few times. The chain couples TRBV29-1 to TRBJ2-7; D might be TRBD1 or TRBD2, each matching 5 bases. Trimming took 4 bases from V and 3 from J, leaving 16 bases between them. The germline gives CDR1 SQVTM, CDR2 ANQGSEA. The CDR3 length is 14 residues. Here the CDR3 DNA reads TGCAGCGTTGCGGGACGGGAAGGGTTCTACGAGCAGTACTTC. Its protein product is CSVAGREGFYEQYF.

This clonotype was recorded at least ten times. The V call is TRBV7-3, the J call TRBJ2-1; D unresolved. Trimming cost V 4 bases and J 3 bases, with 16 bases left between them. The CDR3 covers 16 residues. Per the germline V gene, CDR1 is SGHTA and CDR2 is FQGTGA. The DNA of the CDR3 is TGTGCCAGCAGCTCCAACGGCGGTGGCAGCTACAATGAGCAGTTCTTC. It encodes CASSSNGGGSYNEQFF. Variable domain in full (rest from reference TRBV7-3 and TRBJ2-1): GAGVSQTPSNKVTEKGKYVELRCDPISGHTALYWYRQSLGQGPEFLIYFQGTGAADDSGLPNDRFFAVRPEGSVSTLKIQRTERGDSAVYLCASSSNGGGSYNEQFFGPGTRLTVL.

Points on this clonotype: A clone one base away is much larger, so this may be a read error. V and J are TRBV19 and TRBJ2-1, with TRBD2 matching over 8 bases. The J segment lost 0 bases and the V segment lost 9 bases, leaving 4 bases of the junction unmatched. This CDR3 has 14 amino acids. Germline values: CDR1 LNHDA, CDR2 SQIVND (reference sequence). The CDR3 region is CASNSGTSYNEQFF. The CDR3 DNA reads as TGTGCCAGCAATAGCGGGACCTCCTACAATGAGCAGTTCTTC.

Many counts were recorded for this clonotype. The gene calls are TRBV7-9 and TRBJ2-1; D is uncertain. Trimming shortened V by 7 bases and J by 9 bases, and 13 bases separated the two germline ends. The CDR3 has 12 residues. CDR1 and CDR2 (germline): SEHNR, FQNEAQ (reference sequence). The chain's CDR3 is CASIWAGGEQFF. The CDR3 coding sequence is TGTGCCAGCATCTGGGCCGGCGGTGAGCAGTTCTTC.

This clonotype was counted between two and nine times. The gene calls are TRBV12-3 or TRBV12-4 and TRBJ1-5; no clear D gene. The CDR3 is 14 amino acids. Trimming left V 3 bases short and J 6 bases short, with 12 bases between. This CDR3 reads CASSFDGISQPQHF. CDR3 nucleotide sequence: TGTGCCAGCAGTTTTGATGGGATTAGTCAGCCCCAGCATTTT.

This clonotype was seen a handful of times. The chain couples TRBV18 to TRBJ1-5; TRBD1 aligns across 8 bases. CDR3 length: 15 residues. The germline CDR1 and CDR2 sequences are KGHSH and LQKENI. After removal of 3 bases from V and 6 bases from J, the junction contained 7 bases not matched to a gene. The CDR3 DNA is TGTGCCAGCTCACCGACAGGGGCCCCAGGTCAGCCCCAGCATTTT. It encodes CASSPTGAPGQPQHF.

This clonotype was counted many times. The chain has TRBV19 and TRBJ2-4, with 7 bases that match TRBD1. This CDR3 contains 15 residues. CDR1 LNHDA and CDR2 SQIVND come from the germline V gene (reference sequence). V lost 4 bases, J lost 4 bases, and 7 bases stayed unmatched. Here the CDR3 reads CASSTDRADKNIQYF. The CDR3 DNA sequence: TGTGCCAGTAGTACTGACAGGGCGGATAAAAACATTCAGTACTTC.

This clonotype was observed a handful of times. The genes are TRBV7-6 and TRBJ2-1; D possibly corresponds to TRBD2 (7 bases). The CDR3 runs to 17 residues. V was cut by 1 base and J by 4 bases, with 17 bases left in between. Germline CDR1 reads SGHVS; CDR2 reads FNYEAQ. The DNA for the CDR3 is TGTGCCAGCAGCTTAGGGATACGGGGGGCAACTTACAATGAGCAGTTCTTC. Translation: CASSLGIRGATYNEQFF.

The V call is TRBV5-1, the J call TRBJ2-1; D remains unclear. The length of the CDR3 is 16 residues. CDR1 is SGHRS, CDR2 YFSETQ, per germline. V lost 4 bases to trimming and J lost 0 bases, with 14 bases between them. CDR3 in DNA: TGCGCCAGCAGCCCCGGGCGCCTTAGCTCCTACAATGAGCAGTTCTTC. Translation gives CASSPGRLSSYNEQFF.

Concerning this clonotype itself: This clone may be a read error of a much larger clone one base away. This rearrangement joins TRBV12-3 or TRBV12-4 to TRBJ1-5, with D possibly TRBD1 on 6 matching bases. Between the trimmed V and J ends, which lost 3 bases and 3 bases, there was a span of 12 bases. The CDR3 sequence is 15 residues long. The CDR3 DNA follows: TGTGCCAGCAGTTTCGCGGACAGATCCAATCAGCCCCAGCATTTT. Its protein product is CASSFADRSNQPQHF.

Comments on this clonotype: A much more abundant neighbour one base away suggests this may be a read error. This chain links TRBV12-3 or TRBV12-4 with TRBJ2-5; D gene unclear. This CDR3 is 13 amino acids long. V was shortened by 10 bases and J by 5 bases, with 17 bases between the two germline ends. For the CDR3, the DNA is TGTGCCACCAGCCGGACGGAGTGGGAGACCCAGTACTTC. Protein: CATSRTEWETQYF.

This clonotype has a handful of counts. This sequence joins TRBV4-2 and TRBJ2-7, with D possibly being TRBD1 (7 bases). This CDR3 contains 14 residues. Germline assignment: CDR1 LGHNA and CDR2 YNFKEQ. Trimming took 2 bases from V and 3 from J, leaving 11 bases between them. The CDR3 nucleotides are TGTGCCAGCAGCCAAAGGCAGGGGGGCTACGAGCAGTACTTC. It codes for CASSQRQGGYEQYF.

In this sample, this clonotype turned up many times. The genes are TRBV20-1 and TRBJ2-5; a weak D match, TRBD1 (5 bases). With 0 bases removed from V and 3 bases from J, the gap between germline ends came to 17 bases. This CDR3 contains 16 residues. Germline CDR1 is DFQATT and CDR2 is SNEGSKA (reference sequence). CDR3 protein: CSARDFSRAPKETQYF. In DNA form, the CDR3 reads TGCAGTGCTAGAGATTTTAGCAGGGCCCCTAAAGAGACCCAGTACTTC.

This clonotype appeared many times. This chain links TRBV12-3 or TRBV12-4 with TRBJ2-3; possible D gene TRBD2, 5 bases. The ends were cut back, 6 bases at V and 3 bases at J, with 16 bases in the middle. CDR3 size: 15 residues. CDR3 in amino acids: CASSGPVSVTDTQYF. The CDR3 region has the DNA TGTGCCAGCAGCGGACCTGTTAGCGTGACAGATACGCAGTATTTT.

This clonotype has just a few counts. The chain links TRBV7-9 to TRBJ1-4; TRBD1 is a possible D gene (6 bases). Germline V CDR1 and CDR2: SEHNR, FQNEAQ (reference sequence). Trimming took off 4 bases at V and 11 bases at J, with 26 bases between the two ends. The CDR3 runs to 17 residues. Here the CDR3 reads CASSSFTWQGSPRKLFF. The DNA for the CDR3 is TGTGCCAGCAGCTCGTTCACCTGGCAGGGGTCTCCACGGAAACTGTTTTTT.

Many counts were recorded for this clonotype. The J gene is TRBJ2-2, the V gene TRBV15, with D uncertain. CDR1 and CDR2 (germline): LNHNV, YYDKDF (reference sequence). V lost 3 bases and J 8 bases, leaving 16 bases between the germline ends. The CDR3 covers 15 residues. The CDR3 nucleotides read TGTGCCACCAGCAGGCGTCCCCTCTTCGGAGGGGAGCTGTTTTTT. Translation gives CATSRRPLFGGELFF.

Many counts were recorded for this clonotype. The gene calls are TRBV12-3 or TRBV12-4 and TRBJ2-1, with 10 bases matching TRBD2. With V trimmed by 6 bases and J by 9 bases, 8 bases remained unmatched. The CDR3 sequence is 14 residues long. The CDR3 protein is CASSRLAGFLEQFF. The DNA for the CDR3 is TGTGCCAGCAGCCGACTAGCGGGTTTTCTTGAGCAGTTCTTC.

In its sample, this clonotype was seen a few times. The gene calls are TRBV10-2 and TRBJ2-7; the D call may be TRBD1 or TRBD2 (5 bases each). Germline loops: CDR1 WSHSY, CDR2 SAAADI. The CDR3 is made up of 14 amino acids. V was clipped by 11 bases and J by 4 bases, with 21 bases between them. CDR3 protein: CAANPGSNPYEQYF. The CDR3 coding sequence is TGCGCCGCTAATCCAGGGAGTAACCCATACGAGCAGTACTTC.

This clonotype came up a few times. The CDR3 spells CASGTGVSDEKLFF. CDR3 in DNA: TGTGCCAGCGGGACAGGGGTCTCGGATGAAAAACTGTTTTTT. The chain couples TRBV12-3 or TRBV12-4 to TRBJ1-4; TRBD1 matches at 10 bases. The ends lost 8 bases at V and 6 bases at J; junction bases unmatched: 6. The CDR3 runs 14 residues.

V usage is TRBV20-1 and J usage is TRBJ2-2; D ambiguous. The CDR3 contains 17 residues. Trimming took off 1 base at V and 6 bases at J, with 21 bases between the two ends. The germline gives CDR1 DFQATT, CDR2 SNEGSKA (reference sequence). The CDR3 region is CSARVGGTGNGSGELFF. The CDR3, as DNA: TGCAGTGCTAGAGTGGGTGGAACCGGAAACGGTTCCGGGGAGCTGTTTTTT.

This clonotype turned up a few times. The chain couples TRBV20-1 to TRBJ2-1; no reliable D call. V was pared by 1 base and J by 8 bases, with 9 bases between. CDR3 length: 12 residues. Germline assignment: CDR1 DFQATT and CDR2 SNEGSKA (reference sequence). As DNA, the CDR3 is TGCAGTGCTAGAGTCCCAGACTATGAGCAGTTCTTC. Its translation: CSARVPDYEQFF.

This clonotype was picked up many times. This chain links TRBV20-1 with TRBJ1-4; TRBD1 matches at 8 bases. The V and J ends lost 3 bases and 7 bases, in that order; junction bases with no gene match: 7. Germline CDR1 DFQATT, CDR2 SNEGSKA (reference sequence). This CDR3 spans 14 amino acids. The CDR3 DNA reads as TGCAGTGCTAGGCGGACAGGGAGAAGTGAAAAACTGTTTTTT. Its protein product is CSARRTGRSEKLFF.

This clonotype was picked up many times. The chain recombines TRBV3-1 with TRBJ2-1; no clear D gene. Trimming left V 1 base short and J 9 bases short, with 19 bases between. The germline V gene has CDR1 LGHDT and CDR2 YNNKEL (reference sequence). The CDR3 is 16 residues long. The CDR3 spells CASSQVDGSFHGEQFF. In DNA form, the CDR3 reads TGTGCCAGCAGCCAAGTCGATGGGTCCTTCCATGGTGAGCAGTTCTTC.